The 20 T cell receptor beta chains presented below share a single source sample, sequenced in a study of response to subunit inactivated influenza vaccine. Each CDR3 protein gets one entry after TCRdb re-called the RT-PCR reads with MiXCR. The sample has about 190,000 distinct CDR3 sequences; over 13% are singletons. The sample was CD8+ T cells sorted from PBMCs, taken more than 4 days after vaccination. The receptor source for this set is a man aged 45-65 years who received an inactivated influenza vaccine.

In this sample, this clonotype turned up a few times. The chain uses TRBV7-9 and TRBJ2-3; 8 bases are a match to TRBD1. Unmatched junction bases numbered 5, after V lost 4 bases and J lost 2 bases. CDR1 and CDR2 (germline): SEHNR, FQNEAQ (reference sequence). The CDR3 sequence is 15 residues long. The CDR3 nucleotides are TGTGCCAGCAGCTCGGACAGGGCAGTCACAGATACGCAGTATTTT. Protein sequence: CASSSDRAVTDTQYF.

This clonotype was counted a few times. The chain links TRBV20-1 to TRBJ2-7, with D possibly TRBD1 on 6 matching bases. Trimming stripped 6 bases from V and 4 bases from J, with 10 bases between. CDR1 and CDR2 from the germline V gene are DFQATT and SNEGSKA (reference sequence). The CDR3 is made up of 11 amino acids. DNA for the CDR3: TGCAGTGCCCAGGGGTTGTACGAGCAGTACTTC. Protein: CSAQGLYEQYF.

This clonotype has a handful of counts. The chain employs TRBV29-1 and TRBJ2-1, with 13 bases identical to TRBD2. Trimming at V came to 6 bases and at J to 7 bases, leaving 3 bases not matched to a gene. CDR3 length: 13 residues. CDR1 is SQVTM, CDR2 ANQGSEA, per germline. CDR3 nucleotide sequence: TGCAGCGTGGTGGGACTAGCGGGGAATGAGCAGTTCTTC. Translated, it gives CSVVGLAGNEQFF.

There are a few counts of this clonotype. This rearrangement joins TRBV6-2 or TRBV6-3 to TRBJ2-3; TRBD1 is a possible D gene (6 bases). This CDR3 has 17 amino acids. Germline assignment: CDR1 MNHEY and CDR2 SVGEGT. With 2 bases removed from V and 6 bases from J, the gap between germline ends came to 21 bases. As DNA, the CDR3 is TGTGCCAGCAGTTACCTGGGACAATTAATCCGATACGATACGCAGTATTTT. Residues: CASSYLGQLIRYDTQYF.

This chain connects TRBV5-1 to TRBJ2-7; no firm D call. Germline assignment: CDR1 SGHRS and CDR2 YFSETQ. V lost 0 bases and J 9 bases, leaving 10 bases between the germline ends. This CDR3 is built from 12 residues. The CDR3 nucleotides are TGCGCCAGCAGCTTGGTGGTCGGCGTGCAGTACTTC. It yields the protein CASSLVVGVQYF.

In this sample, this clonotype turned up a few times. The rearrangement joins TRBV3-1 to TRBJ1-5; D is unresolved. This CDR3 contains 14 residues. CDR1 is LGHDT, CDR2 YNNKEL, per germline (reference sequence). The V end lost 0 bases, the J end lost 5 bases, and 8 bases lay between the germline ends. CDR3 in amino acids: CASSQDGPHQPQHF. The CDR3 nucleotides are TGTGCCAGCAGCCAAGATGGGCCCCATCAGCCCCAGCATTTT.

CDR3 DNA sequence: TGTGCCAGCAGCCCCCGGACCCCCTCTAGCACAGATACGCAGTATTTT. This encodes CASSPRTPSSTDTQYF. The V gene is TRBV7-9, the J gene TRBJ2-3; D is undetermined. Trimming pared 5 bases from V and 0 bases from J, leaving 15 bases between. CDR1 is SEHNR and CDR2 is FQNEAQ in the germline V gene (reference sequence). The CDR3 loop spans 16 amino acids.

This clonotype has ten or more counts. The rearrangement joins TRBV12-3 or TRBV12-4 to TRBJ2-3; 13 nucleotides match TRBD2. The CDR3 is 17 amino acids. The V gene end was trimmed by 5 bases and the J gene end by 2 bases; junction bases not matched to a gene: 7. The CDR3 bases are TGTGCCAGCAGTCCGGGACTAGCGGGGATATACACAGATACGCAGTATTTT. Residues: CASSPGLAGIYTDTQYF.

The chain combines TRBV9 with TRBJ2-1; 8 bases fit TRBD2. The germline CDR1 and CDR2 sequences are SGDLS and YYNGEE. This CDR3 has 14 residues. Unmatched junction bases numbered 3, after V lost 0 bases and J lost 7 bases. Here the CDR3 DNA reads TGTGCCAGCAGCGTAGCTACGGGGGGGAATGAGCAGTTCTTC. It encodes CASSVATGGNEQFF.

This clonotype has just a few counts. CDR3 DNA: TGTGCCAGCAGCTTGGGTAGCGAGTCACCCCTCCACTTT. Its protein product is CASSLGSESPLHF. The rearrangement uses TRBV5-5 and TRBJ1-6; D unresolved. CDR3 length: 13 amino acids. Germline V gene data show CDR1 as SGHKS and CDR2 as YYEKEE (reference sequence). Trimming removed 0 bases from V and 10 bases from J, with 8 bases in between. The full variable domain, with the rest looked up from reference TRBV5-5 and TRBJ1-6, is DAGVTQSPTHLIKTRGQQVTLRCSPISGHKSVSWYQQVLGQGPQFIFQYYEKEERGRGNFPDRFSARQFPNYSSELNVNALLLGDSALYLCASSLGSESPLHFGNGTRLTVT.

This clonotype showed up just a few times. The V gene is TRBV7-2, the J gene TRBJ1-6; a weak D match, TRBD1 (5 bases). With 4 bases removed from V and 4 bases from J, the gap between germline ends came to 11 bases. Germline V gives CDR1 SGHTA, CDR2 FQGNSA. This CDR3 is built from 15 residues. CDR3: CASSWGTEYNSPLHF. In DNA form, the CDR3 reads TGTGCCAGCAGCTGGGGGACCGAGTATAATTCACCCCTCCACTTT.

The chain is built from TRBV11-2 and TRBJ2-1; 9 positions match TRBD2. Looked up from germline, CDR1 is SGHAT and CDR2 is FQNNGV. With 5 bases clipped from V and 9 bases from J, the junction kept 8 bases outside the gene matches. The CDR3 has 14 residues. CDR3 nucleotides: TGTGCCAGCAGCCCAGCGGGGGGCCAGGCTGAGCAGTTCTTC. Amino acids: CASSPAGGQAEQFF.

The chain combines TRBV29-1 with TRBJ2-3; no reliable D call. Germline CDR1 reads SQVTM; CDR2 reads ANQGSEA. V shed 8 bases and J shed 0 bases, with 18 bases lying between them. The CDR3 runs 15 residues. The CDR3 DNA is TGCAGCATTTTAGCCGTCCAAGCTAGCACAGATACGCAGTATTTT. Translating gives CSILAVQASTDTQYF.

This clonotype was recorded a few times. The chain couples TRBV12-3 or TRBV12-4 to TRBJ2-7, with D possibly TRBD2 on 6 matching bases. V lost 5 bases and J 3 bases, leaving 17 bases between the germline ends. This CDR3 is 15 amino acids long. CDR3 residues: CASSAQTSRVYEQYF. The CDR3 nucleotides are TGTGCCAGCAGTGCCCAGACTAGTCGCGTCTACGAGCAGTACTTC.

The chain links TRBV12-5 to TRBJ2-4; D is ambiguous. CDR1 is LGHNT, CDR2 FRNRAP, per germline. The CDR3 is made up of 10 amino acids. V was cut by 9 bases and J by 5 bases, with 5 bases left in between. In nucleotides, the CDR3 is TGTGCTAGAATTCAAAACATTCAGTACTTC. It is translated as CARIQNIQYF.

V and J are TRBV5-1 and TRBJ1-1; unclear D gene. CDR3 size: 15 residues. V was trimmed by 0 bases and J by 2 bases, leaving 11 bases between them. The germline V gene encodes CDR1 SGHRS and CDR2 YFSETQ. CDR3 nucleotide sequence: TGCGCCAGCAGCTTGGTGACGACCGCCAACACTGAAGCTTTCTTT. It specifies CASSLVTTANTEAFF.

This rearrangement joins TRBV20-1 to TRBJ1-2; no clear D gene. CDR1 is DFQATT, CDR2 SNEGSKA, per germline (reference sequence). The CDR3 has 16 amino acids. Deletions cut 6 bases from V and 0 bases from J, with 20 bases between. The CDR3 nucleotides read TGCAGTGCCCCCCCCCGGGAAGGATTAGCTAACTATGGCTACACCTTC. It is translated as CSAPPREGLANYGYTF.

This clonotype occurred a few times. This sequence joins TRBV12-3 or TRBV12-4 and TRBJ2-7; a possible D gene is TRBD2 (6 bases). The CDR3 contains 14 residues. Trimming cost V 7 bases and J 4 bases, with 17 bases left between them. The CDR3: CASTSGERRYEQYF. The DNA of the CDR3 is TGTGCCAGCACTTCGGGGGAGAGGCGGTACGAGCAGTACTTC.

This chain uses TRBV4-3 with TRBJ2-5; maybe TRBD1 (6 bases). Per the germline V gene, CDR1 is LGHNA and CDR2 is YSLEER. This CDR3 comprises 14 residues. Trimming left V 3 bases short and J 5 bases short, with 13 bases between. The CDR3 bases are TGCGCCAGCAGCCAGGTAACAGGGTTCGAGACCCAGTACTTC. It encodes CASSQVTGFETQYF.

The chain uses TRBV27 and TRBJ2-3; 9 bases are a match to TRBD2. With 2 bases clipped from V and 1 base from J, the junction kept 4 bases outside the gene matches. CDR1 is MNHEY, CDR2 SMNVEV, per germline (reference sequence). The CDR3 runs 16 residues. The CDR3 is CASSLIQREGTDTQYF. The CDR3 bases are TGTGCCAGCAGTTTAATCCAGCGGGAGGGCACAGATACGCAGTATTTT.